This T cell receptor beta chain was observed in a study of T cell responses to AZD1222 COVID-19 vaccine. Libraries were prepared by immunoSEQ multiplex PCR; TCRdb keeps only in-frame clonotypes and omits some of them. The sample includes under 130,000 clones, approximately 88% seen only once; the top ten take about 2.7%. Concerning this clone: The antigen remains unidentified.

This CDR3 has 13 residues. Trimming took 7 bases from V and 8 from J, leaving 15 bases between them. Germline V lookup: CDR1 SNHLY, CDR2 FYNNEI. General study points: Per reports, nearly half of all spike-specific TCRs target regions that are unmutated in variants. The donor cohort was predominantly white British with a female majority, and clonal diversity may have been underestimated.

This sample comprised peripheral blood, obtained on day 0 of AZD1222 vaccination. This TCR derives from an adult in good health. The chain has TRBV2 and TRBJ2-1; D possibly corresponds to TRBD2 (6 bases). The CDR3 DNA reads TGTGCCAGCACTGTCGGGCGGGGCTATGAGCAGTTCTTC. Residues: CASTVGRGYEQFF.